This T cell receptor beta chain was identified during a study of T cell responses to AZD1222 COVID-19 vaccine. The protocol was immunoSEQ multiplex PCR, while the TCRdb copy is restricted to in-frame clones and leaves out a portion. The table records roughly 200,000 clones, approximately 94% of them present only once. Per the germline V gene, CDR1 is LGHDT and CDR2 is YNNKEL (reference sequence). The germline V and J ends were trimmed by 6 bases and 0 bases, with 9 bases remaining between them. The length of the CDR3 is 15 residues. The receptor's source is an adult in good health. Sample: peripheral blood, taken on day 0 of MenACWY control vaccination. V usage is TRBV3-1 (or the pseudogene TRBV3-2) and J usage is TRBJ1-6; D remains unclear. CDR3 sequence (DNA): TGTGCCAGCAGGCTGGGCAACTCCTATAATTCACCCCTCCACTTT. Translating gives CASRLGNSYNSPLHF.